The clone carrying this T cell receptor beta chain was recorded a few times. No antigen is known for it. Sorting of CD4+ and CD8+ T cells was performed on PBMCs. Isolated RNA was reverse transcribed into cDNA used as the sequencing template. Libraries were prepared by immunoSEQ multiplex PCR; TCRdb keeps only in-frame clonotypes and omits some of them. Altogether around 120,000 clones are present, about two fifths being singletons, with the ten largest covering approximately 3.1%. This CDR3 is 13 amino acids long. V was clipped by 0 bases and J by 9 bases, with 9 bases between them. Germline V gives CDR1 KGHSH, CDR2 LQKENI. This sample stems from a study of CD8+ T cells in alopecia areata. Study summary: Each of the treated patients was given oral tofacitinib, 5 to 10 mg twice daily, for moderate-to-severe alopecia areata. Study-wide findings and caveats: Elevated clonality characterized lesional scalp relative to normal scalp, particularly in alopecia totalis/universalis. Possibly as an HLA-related effect, TCR sharing across patients appeared less clear than in mice.

The receptor was isolated from a human donor with alopecia areata. The sample comprised CD4+ T cells sorted from blood. This chain links TRBV18 with TRBJ2-1, with unresolved D. The CDR3 region is CASSPPNGPEQFF. CDR3 nucleotide sequence: TGTGCCAGCTCACCACCGAACGGCCCTGAGCAGTTCTTC. The variable domain in full, with the rest retrieved from reference TRBV18 and TRBJ2-1, is NAGVMQNPRHLVRRRGQEARLRCSPMKGHSHVYWYRQLPEEGLKFMVYLQKENIIDESGMPKERFSAEFPKEGPSILRIQQVVRGDSAAYFCASSPPNGPEQFFGPGTRLTVL.